This T cell receptor beta chain emerged from a study of blood T cell repertoires in COVID-19. About the study: COVID-19 samples from acute and convalescent phases originated in the United States, Italy and Spain.

The germline V and J ends were trimmed by 3 bases and 8 bases, with 13 bases remaining between them. Germline values: CDR1 SGHTA, CDR2 FQGNSA. The CDR3 is 13 residues long. Across 20 to 25 US areas, participants ranged in age from about 18 to 100 years. Original processing notes: Reference gene primer amplification in the assay estimated nucleated cell counts. Only in-frame clones appear in the TCRdb table, and some are missing; sequencing was by immunoSEQ multiplex PCR. V, J and clone size are taken as reported in that table, and D and trimming were inferred from the DNA itself. This repertoire shows more than 150,000 clones, over 75% found once; its top ten account for approximately 11%.

This TCR was sampled from a man in his fifties who had recovered from COVID-19. The sample comprised PBMCs or T cells enriched from blood (not recorded which). The chain joins TRBV7-2 to TRBJ1-2; D may be TRBD1 (6 bases). CDR3 DNA sequence: TGTGCCAGCAGCTTCCTAAGGGGGAACGGCTACACCTTC. It encodes CASSFLRGNGYTF.